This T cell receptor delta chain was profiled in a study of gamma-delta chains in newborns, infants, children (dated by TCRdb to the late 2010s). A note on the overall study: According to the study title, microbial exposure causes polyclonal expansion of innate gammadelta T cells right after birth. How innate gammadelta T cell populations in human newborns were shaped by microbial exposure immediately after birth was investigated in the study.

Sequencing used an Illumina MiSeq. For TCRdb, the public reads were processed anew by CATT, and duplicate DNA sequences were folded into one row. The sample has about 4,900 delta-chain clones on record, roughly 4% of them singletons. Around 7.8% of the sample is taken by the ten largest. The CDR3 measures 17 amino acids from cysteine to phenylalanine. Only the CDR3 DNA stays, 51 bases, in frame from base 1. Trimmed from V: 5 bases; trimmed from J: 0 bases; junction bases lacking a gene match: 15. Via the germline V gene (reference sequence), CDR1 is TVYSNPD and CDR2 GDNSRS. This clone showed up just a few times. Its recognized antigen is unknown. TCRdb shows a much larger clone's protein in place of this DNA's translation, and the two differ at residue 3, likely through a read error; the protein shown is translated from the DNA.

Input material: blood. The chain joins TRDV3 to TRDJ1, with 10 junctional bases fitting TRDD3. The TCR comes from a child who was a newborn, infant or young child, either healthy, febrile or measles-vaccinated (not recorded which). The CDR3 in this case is CALPLGDKEEYTDKLIF. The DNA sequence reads TGTGCCCTTCCGCTGGGGGATAAGGAGGAGTACACCGATAAACTCATCTTT.